This T cell receptor beta chain was documented in a study of blood T cell repertoires in COVID-19. Germline values: CDR1 SGDLS, CDR2 YYNGEE. With 0 bases removed from V and 1 base from J, the gap between germline ends came to 16 bases. This CDR3 region has 17 residues. Data came from immunoSEQ multiplex PCR; TCRdb stores just in-frame clones and leaves some out. The sample consists of approximately 250,000 clones, approximately 90% of them appearing once. The chain is built from TRBV9 and TRBJ1-1; D is possibly TRBD1 (5 bases). This receptor was taken from a woman aged 30 to 39 who had recovered from COVID-19. Sequencing used PBMCs or T cells enriched from blood (not recorded which). This CDR3 reads CASSVGGDPGPNTEAFF. DNA of the CDR3: TGTGCCAGCAGCGTAGGCGGGGACCCAGGACCGAACACTGAAGCTTTCTTT.